This T cell receptor beta chain was recovered during a study of blood T cell repertoires in COVID-19 (dated by TCRdb to 2018 to 2021). About the investigation overall: Samples from collaborators originated in the United States, Italy and Spain and spanned both the acute and convalescent phases of COVID-19. The dataset comprised deeply sampled blood TCRbeta repertoires from subjects exposed to, actively infected with, or recovered from COVID-19. A de-identified subject ID, COVID-19 status, age in years and sex were almost always included in the sample metadata. The prospective study material was composed of cDNA or gDNA derived from T cells, B-cell-depleted T cells, or PBMCs. HLA class I and class II types, where available, came from metadata supplied by the sample provider rather than from assay-based typing. Samples were obtained from the ongoing ImmuneRACE study (first 160 participants) and from about 1,300 subjects provided by 6 global collaborators. A freely available public database, intended as a resource for researchers studying the immune response to SARS-CoV-2, is where the repertoires were released. What the authors observed across the whole study: The amount of clinical and demographic metadata varied by source and participant and was provided uncurated.

The collaborating institutions used their own protocols to collect whole blood in K2EDTA tubes. For TCRbeta analysis, collaborators shipped samples in one of three forms: frozen whole blood, isolated PBMCs, or DNA extracted from either of those sample types. A note on this clone: The antigen it binds to is not known. No much larger clonotype is one base removed from it; base qualities were not supplied.

The immunoSEQ Assay, a bias-controlled multiplex PCR, was used to amplify TCRbeta CDR3 regions from genomic DNA. The authors' pipeline ran thus. Within the assay, amplification of reference gene primers was used to estimate how many nucleated cells each sample contained. To quantify the absolute abundance of each unique TCRbeta CDR3 rearrangement, sequence reads were collapsed and filtered. For each sample, productive Simpson clonality was calculated as the square root of Simpson's diversity index across productive rearrangements. TCRdb holds this immuneACCESS table with in-frame rearrangements only. Some clones are missing; in checked studies, unresolved V genes explain under half, and the rest has no known cause. That table is the source of V, J and clone size, and D and trimming were worked out from the DNA. The sample table contains approximately 98,000 clones; only one count was recorded for roughly four fifths of them. Clones ranked in the top ten supply approximately 4% of the sample.

V ends up 5 bases short and J 3 bases short, with an unmatched junction base count of 3. CDR1 SGHNT and CDR2 YENEEA are derived from the germline V gene. From the cysteine up to the valine, the CDR3 has a length of 13 residues. The retained sequence is limited to the CDR3, 39 bases, with the frame set at the first base. This chain is built from TRBV11-3 and TRBJ2-7; 8 of the junction bases match TRBD2. The sequenced material came from peripheral blood. This clonotype was obtained from a man in his fifties or sixties with acute or convalescent COVID-19. The nucleotide sequence reads TGTGCCAGCAGCCCTACTAGCGGCTACGAGCAGTACGTC. The encoded protein is CASSPTSGYEQYV.